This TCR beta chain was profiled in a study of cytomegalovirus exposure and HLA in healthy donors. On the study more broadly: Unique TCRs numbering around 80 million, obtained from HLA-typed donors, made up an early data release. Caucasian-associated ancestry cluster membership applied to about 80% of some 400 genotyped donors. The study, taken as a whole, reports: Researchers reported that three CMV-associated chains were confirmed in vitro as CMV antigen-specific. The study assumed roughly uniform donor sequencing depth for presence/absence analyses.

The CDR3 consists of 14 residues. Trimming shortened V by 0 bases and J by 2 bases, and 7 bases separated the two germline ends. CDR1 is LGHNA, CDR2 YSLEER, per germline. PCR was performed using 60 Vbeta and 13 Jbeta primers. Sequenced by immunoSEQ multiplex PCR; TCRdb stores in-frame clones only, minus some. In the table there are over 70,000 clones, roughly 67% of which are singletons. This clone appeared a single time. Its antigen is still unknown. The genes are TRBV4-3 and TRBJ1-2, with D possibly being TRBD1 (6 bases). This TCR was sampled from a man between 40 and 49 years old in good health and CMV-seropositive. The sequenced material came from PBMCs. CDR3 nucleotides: TGCGCCAGCAGCCAAGATGGACAGAACTATGGCTACACCTTC. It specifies CASSQDGQNYGYTF.